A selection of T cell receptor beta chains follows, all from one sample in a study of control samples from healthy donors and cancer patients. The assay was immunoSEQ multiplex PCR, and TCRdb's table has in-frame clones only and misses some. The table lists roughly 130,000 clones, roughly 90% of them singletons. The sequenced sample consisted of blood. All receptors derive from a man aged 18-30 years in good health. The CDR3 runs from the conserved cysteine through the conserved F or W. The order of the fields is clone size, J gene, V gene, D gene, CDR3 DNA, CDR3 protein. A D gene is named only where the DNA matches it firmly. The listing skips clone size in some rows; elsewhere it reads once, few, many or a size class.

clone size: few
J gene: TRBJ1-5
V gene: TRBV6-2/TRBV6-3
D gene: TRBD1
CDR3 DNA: TGTGCCAGCAGTGAGGGACAGGGGGTTCAGCCCCAGCATTTT
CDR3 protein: CASSEGQGVQPQHF

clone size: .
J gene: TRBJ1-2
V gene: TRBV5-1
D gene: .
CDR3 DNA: TGCGCCAGCCGATTGAAGGACCAAGGGCTGGATGGCTACACCTTC
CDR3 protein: CASRLKDQGLDGYTF

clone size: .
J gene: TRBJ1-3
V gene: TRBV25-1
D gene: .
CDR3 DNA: TGTGCCAGCAGTGAATATGAAGGGCTTGGAAACACCATATATTTT
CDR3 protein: CASSEYEGLGNTIYF

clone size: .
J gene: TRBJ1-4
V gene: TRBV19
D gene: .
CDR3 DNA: TGTGCCAGTAGTATCGCAGTCACTAATGAAAAACTGTTTTTT
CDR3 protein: CASSIAVTNEKLFF

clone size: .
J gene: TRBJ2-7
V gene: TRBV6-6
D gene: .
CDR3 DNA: TGTGCCAGCAGTCCCCCCAGGGGGGGACTGGGTGCCTACGAGCAGTACTTC
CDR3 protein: CASSPPRGGLGAYEQYF

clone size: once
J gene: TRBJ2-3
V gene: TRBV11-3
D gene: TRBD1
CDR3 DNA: TGTGCCAGCAGCCCTGGACAGGCGTTTGATACGCAGTATTTT
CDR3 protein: CASSPGQAFDTQYF

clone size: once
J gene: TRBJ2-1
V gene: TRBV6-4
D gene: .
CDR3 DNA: TGTGCCAGCAGTGTTGAGGGGGGCTACAATGAGCAGTTCTTC
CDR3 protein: CASSVEGGYNEQFF

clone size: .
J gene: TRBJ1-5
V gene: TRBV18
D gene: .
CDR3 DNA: TGTGCCAGCTCACCGGGGAGGCAGGCATACAGCAATCAGCCCCAGCATTTT
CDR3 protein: CASSPGRQAYSNQPQHF

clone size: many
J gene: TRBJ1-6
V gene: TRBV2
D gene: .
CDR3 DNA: TGTGCCAGCACCGGCACGGGGTCACCCCTCCACTTT
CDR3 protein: CASTGTGSPLHF

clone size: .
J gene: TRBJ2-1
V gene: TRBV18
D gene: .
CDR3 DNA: TGTGCCAGCTCACCACCGGTCCATCCCAGGGGAAGAAATGAGCAGTTCTTC
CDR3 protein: CASSPPVHPRGRNEQFF

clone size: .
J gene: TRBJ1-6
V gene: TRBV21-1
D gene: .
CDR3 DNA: TGTGCCAGCAGATCAGGACAGATCAATTCACCCCTCCACTTT
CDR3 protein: CASRSGQINSPLHF

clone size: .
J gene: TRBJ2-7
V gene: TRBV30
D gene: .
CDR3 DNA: TGTGCCTGGAGAATGAGGCAGGGGATATCCTACGAGCAGTACTTC
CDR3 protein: CAWRMRQGISYEQYF

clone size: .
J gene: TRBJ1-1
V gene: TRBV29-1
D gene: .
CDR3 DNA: TGCAGCGTTGTAGGGCGTTTTAACACTGAAGCTTTCTTT
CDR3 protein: CSVVGRFNTEAFF

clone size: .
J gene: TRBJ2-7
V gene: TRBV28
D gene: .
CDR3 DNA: TGTGCCAGCAGTTCACCAGGGGTTTTACCCTACGAGCAGTACTTC
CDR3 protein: CASSSPGVLPYEQYF

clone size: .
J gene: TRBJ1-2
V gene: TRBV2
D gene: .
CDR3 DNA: TGTGCCAGTACAGGGTTAGGCTACACCTTC
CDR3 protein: CASTGLGYTF

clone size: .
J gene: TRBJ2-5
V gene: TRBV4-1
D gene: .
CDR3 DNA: TGCGCCAGCAGCCAAGGGGGGTACCAAGAGACCCAGTACTTC
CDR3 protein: CASSQGGYQETQYF

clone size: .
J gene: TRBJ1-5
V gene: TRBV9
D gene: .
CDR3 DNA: TGTGCCAGCAGCGTAGGGGGAAGCGGTCAGCCCCAGCATTTT
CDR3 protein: CASSVGGSGQPQHF

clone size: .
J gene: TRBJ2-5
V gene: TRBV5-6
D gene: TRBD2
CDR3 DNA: TGTGCCAGCAGCTTCGGGAGGGACGAGACCCAGTACTTC
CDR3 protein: CASSFGRDETQYF

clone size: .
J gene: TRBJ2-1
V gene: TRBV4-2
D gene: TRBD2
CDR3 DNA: TGTGCCAGCAGCGAGGTAGCGGGGGGGGGCGGTGAGCAGTTCTTC
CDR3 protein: CASSEVAGGGGEQFF

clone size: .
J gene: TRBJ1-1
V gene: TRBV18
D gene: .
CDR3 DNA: TGTGCCAGCTCTCCCTCCACAGACAGGACAGCTGAAGCTTTCTTT
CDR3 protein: CASSPSTDRTAEAFF

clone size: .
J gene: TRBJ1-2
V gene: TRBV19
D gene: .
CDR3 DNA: TGTGCCAGTAGTAGCGGGGCTAACTATGGCTACACCTTC
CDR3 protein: CASSSGANYGYTF

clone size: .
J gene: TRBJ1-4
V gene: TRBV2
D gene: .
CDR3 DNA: TGTGCCAGCAAGAACAGAACTAATGAAAAACTGTTTTTT
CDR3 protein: CASKNRTNEKLFF

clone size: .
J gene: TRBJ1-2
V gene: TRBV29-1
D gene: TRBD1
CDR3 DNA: TGCAGCGTTGATAGCAAACAGGGGGGATATGGCTACACCTTC
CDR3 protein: CSVDSKQGGYGYTF

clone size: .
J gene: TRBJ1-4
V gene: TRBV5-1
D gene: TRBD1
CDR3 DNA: TGCGCCAGCAGAAGATTCCCGGACAGGGTCAGTGAAAAACTGTTTTTT
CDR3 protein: CASRRFPDRVSEKLFF

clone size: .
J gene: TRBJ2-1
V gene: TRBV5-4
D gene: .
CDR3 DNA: TGTGCCAGCAGCTCCGACGGAGGTCTCGGGTACAATGAGCAGTTCTTC
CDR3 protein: CASSSDGGLGYNEQFF

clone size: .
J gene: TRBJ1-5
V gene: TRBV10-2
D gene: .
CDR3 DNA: TGCGCCAGCAGTGACGCGGCTAAGAATCAGCCCCAGCATTTT
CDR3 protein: CASSDAAKNQPQHF

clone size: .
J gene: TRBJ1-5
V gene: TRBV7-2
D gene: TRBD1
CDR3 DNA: TGTGCCAGCAGCTTTCAGACAGGGGGCTATCAGCCCCAGCATTTT
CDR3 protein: CASSFQTGGYQPQHF

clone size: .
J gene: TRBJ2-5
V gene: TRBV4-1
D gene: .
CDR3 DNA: TGCGCCAGCAGCCAAGATCTCGGGCAGATCCAAGAGACCCAGTACTTC
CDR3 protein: CASSQDLGQIQETQYF

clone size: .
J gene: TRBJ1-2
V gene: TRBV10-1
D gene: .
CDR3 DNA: TGCGCCAGCAGTGGGACAGACTATGGCTACACCTTC
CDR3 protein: CASSGTDYGYTF

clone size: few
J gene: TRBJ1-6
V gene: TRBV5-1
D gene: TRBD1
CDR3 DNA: TGCGCCAGCAGCGTGGGACAGGGTTGGTCACCCCTCCACTTT
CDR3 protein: CASSVGQGWSPLHF

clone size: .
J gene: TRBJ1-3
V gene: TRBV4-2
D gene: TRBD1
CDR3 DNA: TGTGCCAGCAGTTATACGGACAGGGATCTTGGAAACACCATATATTTT
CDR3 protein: CASSYTDRDLGNTIYF

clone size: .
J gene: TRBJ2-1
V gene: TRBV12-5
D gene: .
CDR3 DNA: TGTGCTAGTGGTTTGGACAATGAGCAGTTCTTC
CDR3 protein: CASGLDNEQFF

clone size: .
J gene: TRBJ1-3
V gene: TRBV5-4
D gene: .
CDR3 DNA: TGTGCCAGCAGCTTGGGGGGTACTGGAAACACCATATATTTT
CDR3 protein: CASSLGGTGNTIYF

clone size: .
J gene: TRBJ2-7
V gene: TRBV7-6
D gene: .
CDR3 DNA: TGTGCCAGCAGCTTAGCGCAAGGGTCGTTTGGACTCAACGAGCAGTACTTC
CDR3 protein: CASSLAQGSFGLNEQYF

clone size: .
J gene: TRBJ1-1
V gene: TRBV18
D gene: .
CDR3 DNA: TGTGCCAGCTCTCCCGACAGACCCGAAGCTTTCTTT
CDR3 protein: CASSPDRPEAFF

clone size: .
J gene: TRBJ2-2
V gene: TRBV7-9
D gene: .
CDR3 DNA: TGTGCCAGCAGCCAGGGATCAGGACACTTCACCGGGGAGCTGTTTTTT
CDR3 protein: CASSQGSGHFTGELFF

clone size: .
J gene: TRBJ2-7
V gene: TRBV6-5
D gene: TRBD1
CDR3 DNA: TGTGCCAGCAGTTACGACAGGGGCGCGGACGAGCAGTACTTC
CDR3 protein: CASSYDRGADEQYF

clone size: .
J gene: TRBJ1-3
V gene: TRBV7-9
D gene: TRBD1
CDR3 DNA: TGTGCCAGCAGCCCAATAACAGGGGGAGACACCATATATTTT
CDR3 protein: CASSPITGGDTIYF

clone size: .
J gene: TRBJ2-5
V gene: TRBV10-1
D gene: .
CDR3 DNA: TGCGCCAGCAGTGATCAGTACCAAGAGACCCAGTACTTC
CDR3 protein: CASSDQYQETQYF

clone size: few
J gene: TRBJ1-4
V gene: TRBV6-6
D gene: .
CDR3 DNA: TGTGCCAGCAGTTTTTCCGGGGGGCGGACTGAAAAACTGTTTTTT
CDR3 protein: CASSFSGGRTEKLFF

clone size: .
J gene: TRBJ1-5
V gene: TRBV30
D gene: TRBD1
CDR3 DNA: TGTGCCTGGAGCGAGGGACAGGGTGGGCAGCCCCAGCATTTT
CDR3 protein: CAWSEGQGGQPQHF

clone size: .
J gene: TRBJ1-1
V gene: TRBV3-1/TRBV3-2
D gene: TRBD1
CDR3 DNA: TGTGCCAGCAGCCAACAAGGGACAGCGGGAGCTTTCTTT
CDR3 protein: CASSQQGTAGAFF

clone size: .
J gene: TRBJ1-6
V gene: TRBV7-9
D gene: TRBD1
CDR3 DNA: TGTGCCAGCAGCACAGGGGGCATAACCCGAAATTCACCCCTCCACTTT
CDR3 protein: CASSTGGITRNSPLHF

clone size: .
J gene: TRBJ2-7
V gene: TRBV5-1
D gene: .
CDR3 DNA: TGCGCCAGCAGCTTGGAAGGTGGGGGTTACTCCTACGAGCAGTACTTC
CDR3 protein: CASSLEGGGYSYEQYF

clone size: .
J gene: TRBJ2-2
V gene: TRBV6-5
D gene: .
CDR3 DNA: TGTGCCAGTTGCGCGGGACATTCGAACACCGGGGAGCTGTTTTTT
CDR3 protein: CASCAGHSNTGELFF

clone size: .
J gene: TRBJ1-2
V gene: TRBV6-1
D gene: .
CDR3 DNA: TGTGCCAGCAGTGAAGATGACGGAGCTAACTATGGCTACACCTTC
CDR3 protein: CASSEDDGANYGYTF

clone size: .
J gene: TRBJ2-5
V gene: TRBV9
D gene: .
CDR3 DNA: TGTGCCAGCAGCGTAGGGGGAGGTGGCGGGCAAGAGACCCAGTACTTC
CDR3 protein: CASSVGGGGGQETQYF

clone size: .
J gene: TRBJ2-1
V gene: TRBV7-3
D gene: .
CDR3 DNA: TGTGCCAGCAGCTTAGACGGCAGGGGAGTTATCTACAATGAGCAGTTCTTC
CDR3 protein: CASSLDGRGVIYNEQFF

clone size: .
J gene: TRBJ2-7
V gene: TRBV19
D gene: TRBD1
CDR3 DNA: TGTGCCAGTAGCGGGGACAGAGAATACGAGCAGTACTTC
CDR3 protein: CASSGDREYEQYF